One and the same sample provided the 9 T cell receptor beta chains below, sequenced in a study of shared clonotypes between healthy human individuals. Generated by immunoSEQ multiplex PCR, the TCRdb table keeps only in-frame clones and is missing some. The profile shows around 2,100,000 clones, less than 95% of them singletons. Only CD45RO-negative cells positively selected for CCR7 counted as naive CD8 cells, so terminally differentiated effector memory CD45RA+ cells were excluded. Sequenced sample: naive CD8+ T cells sorted from blood. These receptors all stem from a man between 18 and 29 years old in good health.

This clone was detected only once. The CDR3 sequence: CASSFGQGLNSPLHF. The CDR3 coding sequence is TGTGCCAGCAGCTTCGGACAGGGCCTGAATTCACCCCTCCACTTT. V gene TRBV7-9 combines with J gene TRBJ1-6; 8 bases fit TRBD1. This CDR3 has 15 residues. CDR1 is SEHNR, CDR2 FQNEAQ, per germline (reference sequence). The V gene end was trimmed by 3 bases and the J gene end by 7 bases; junction bases not matched to a gene: 5.

The V call is TRBV19, the J call TRBJ2-1; D unclear. The V end lost 6 bases, the J end lost 8 bases, and 11 bases lay between the germline ends. This CDR3 has 12 amino acids. The germline gives CDR1 LNHDA, CDR2 SQIVND (reference sequence). In DNA, the CDR3 is TGTGCCAGTAGCCCGAGCCACCATGAGCAGTTCTTC. Translating gives CASSPSHHEQFF.

This chain joins TRBV6-1 and TRBJ2-7, with 12 bases that match TRBD2. Losses at the gene ends were 4 bases for V and 4 bases for J; bases not matched to a gene: 8. The CDR3 extends over 16 amino acids. Per the germline V gene, CDR1 is MNHNS and CDR2 is SASEGT. This CDR3 reads CASSVRLAGASYEQYF. Written as DNA, the CDR3 is TGTGCCAGCAGTGTCAGACTAGCGGGGGCCTCTTACGAGCAGTACTTC.

The J gene is TRBJ2-5, the V gene TRBV11-3; either TRBD1 or TRBD2 may fit D (6 bases each). Germline CDR1 SGHNT, CDR2 YENEEA. V lost 5 bases and J lost 2, with 15 bases in between. This CDR3 is 15 amino acids long. The chain's CDR3 is CASSRRGGPQETQYF. As DNA, the CDR3 is TGTGCCAGCAGCCGCCGAGGGGGGCCACAAGAGACCCAGTACTTC.

This chain uses TRBV7-9 with TRBJ2-1; 9 bases map to TRBD1. CDR3 size: 15 residues. Germline CDR1 is SEHNR and CDR2 is FQNEAQ (reference sequence). The V gene end was trimmed by 4 bases and the J gene end by 9 bases; junction bases not matched to a gene: 10. CDR3 nucleotide sequence: TGTGCCAGCAGCTCGGCTGTAGCGACAGGGGGTGAGCAGTTCTTC. It encodes CASSSAVATGGEQFF.

The J gene is TRBJ2-1, the V gene TRBV11-2, with a weak D call TRBD1 (6 bases). Germline values: CDR1 SGHAT, CDR2 FQNNGV. Trimming stripped 4 bases from V and 5 bases from J, with 18 bases between. The CDR3 has 16 amino acids. The CDR3 is CASSSYSGTYNNEQFF. CDR3 nucleotide sequence: TGTGCCAGCAGCTCCTACTCCGGGACATACAACAATGAGCAGTTCTTC.

The CDR3, as DNA: TGTGCCAGCAGCCTTGGACAGGGAAGCGAGCAGTACTTC. As protein: CASSLGQGSEQYF. This rearrangement joins TRBV6-6 to TRBJ2-7; 8 nucleotides line up with TRBD1. The CDR3 runs to 13 residues. CDR1 and CDR2 (germline): MNHNY, SVGAGI (reference sequence). V shed 6 bases and J 6 bases; nucleotides not matched to a gene: 7.

This clone was seen a single time. The chain has TRBV7-6 and TRBJ2-6; unclear D gene. Between the trimmed V and J ends, which lost 1 base and 0 bases, there was a span of 13 bases. Germline CDR1 reads SGHVS; CDR2 reads FNYEAQ. The CDR3 sequence is 18 residues long. In DNA, the CDR3 is TGTGCCAGCAGCTTAGAGCAGGCCCCTGCCTCTGGGGCCAACGTCCTGACTTTC. This codes for CASSLEQAPASGANVLTF.

The genes are TRBV4-3 and TRBJ1-1; no definite D call. V dropped 0 bases and J dropped 8 bases, with 10 bases sitting between them. CDR1 and CDR2 from the germline V gene are LGHNA and YSLEER. The CDR3 extends over 13 amino acids. The CDR3 loop reads CASSQDFETEAFF. CDR3 DNA: TGCGCCAGCAGCCAAGATTTCGAGACAGAAGCTTTCTTT.